This T cell receptor (beta chain) appears in the sequencing data of a study of blood T cells in healthy people across ages. The donors, healthy Caucasians from Russia, were aged roughly 6 to 90. CDR3 length equals 15 residues. The V gene's germline CDR1 is SEHNR and CDR2 FQNEAQ (reference sequence). This clonotype was observed a handful of times. A J-beta primer mix and a sample-barcoded 5' primer were used in a second PCR of roughly 7 to 12 cycles. Each CDR3 protein gets one entry after TCRdb re-called the 5' RACE reads with MiXCR. This sample carries around 1,700,000 distinct CDR3 sequences, 28% of them seen once, and the ten largest clones take roughly 8%.

The genes are TRBV7-9 and TRBJ2-4, with TRBD2 as a possible D gene (6 bases). Near its end, the DNA agrees better with TRBJ2-5, so the J call may be wrong. The receptor comes from a woman aged 25 to 39 in good health. The sequenced sample was blood. DNA for the CDR3: TGTGCCAGCAGCTCTGGGACTCACGCTACAGAGACCCAGTACTTC. As protein: CASSSGTHATETQYF.